The count of the clone carrying this T cell receptor beta chain is one. The CDR3 contains 15 residues. The germline CDR1 and CDR2 sequences are SGHAT and FQNNGV. V shed 5 bases and J shed 2 bases, with 16 bases lying between them. The sample originates from a study of T cells in Graves' hyperthyroidism and ophthalmopathy. Researchers amplified the TCR beta CDR3 regions from RNA transcripts. Carried out on the TCR CDR3, a first-round RT-PCR used the HTBI primer set. Each CDR3 protein gets one entry after TCRdb re-called the multiplex PCR reads with MiXCR. The profile shows more than 150,000 distinct CDR3 sequences, over 15% of them singletons.

The receptor was derived from a woman in her fifties or sixties with Graves' hyperthyroidism. Sequenced material: blood. The chain has TRBV11-2 and TRBJ2-7; a possible D gene is TRBD1 (6 bases). The CDR3 DNA reads TGTGCCAGCAGCCCAACGACAGGCCTGACCTACGAGCAGTACTTC. Its protein product is CASSPTTGLTYEQYF.